This T cell receptor beta chain is drawn from a study of T cell changes during pregnancy in multiple sclerosis. Sequencing was performed with immunoSEQ multiplex PCR; in TCRdb, only in-frame clones are kept and a portion is missing. This sample carries around 40,000 clones, 80% to 90% of them seen once, and the ten largest clones take over 0.55%. The source is a female donor with multiple sclerosis, enrolled in a pregnancy study. The sequencing here drew on CD4+ T cells from peripheral blood mononuclear cells, taken before pregnancy.

The CDR3 protein is CASSSPWAGDYEQYF. The CDR3 DNA sequence: TGTGCCAGCAGTTCTCCGTGGGCAGGGGACTACGAGCAGTACTTC. The rearrangement joins TRBV28 to TRBJ2-7; TRBD1 might be the D (6 bases). The CDR3 runs to 15 residues. Trimming took off 4 bases at V and 3 bases at J, with 16 bases between the two ends. CDR1 and CDR2 from the germline V gene are MDHEN and SYDVKM.